Listed below are T cell receptor beta chains from one sample, sequenced in a study of cytomegalovirus exposure and HLA in healthy donors. Here immunoSEQ multiplex PCR was the method, and the copy in TCRdb shows in-frame clones only, minus some. Here the sample spans some 290,000 clones, roughly 90% being singletons. The sample consisted of PBMCs. The origin of the receptors is a man aged 30-40 years in good health and CMV-seronegative. Both conserved end residues are part of each CDR3. A D gene is named only where the DNA matches it firmly. Not every row has a clone size; where given, it reads once, few, many or a size class.

v_call: TRBV14
clone_size: .
j_call: TRBJ2-1
d_call: .
cdr3_nt: TGTGCCAGCAGCCGACAAAGGGGGGGCCAGCAGTTCTTC
cdr3_aa: CASSRQRGGQQFF

v_call: TRBV5-4
clone_size: .
j_call: TRBJ1-3
d_call: TRBD1
cdr3_nt: TGTGCCAGCAGCGCGGACAGGGCCCTCTCTGGAAACACCATATATTTT
cdr3_aa: CASSADRALSGNTIYF

v_call: TRBV10-3
clone_size: .
j_call: TRBJ1-2
d_call: .
cdr3_nt: TGTGCCATCAGTGCTACGGGGAGGTATGGCTACACCTTC
cdr3_aa: CAISATGRYGYTF

v_call: TRBV19
clone_size: once
j_call: TRBJ1-5
d_call: .
cdr3_nt: TGTGCCAGTAGTATTTCCGGCACCCAGGAAGAGCCCCAGCATTTT
cdr3_aa: CASSISGTQEEPQHF

v_call: TRBV5-4
clone_size: .
j_call: TRBJ2-2
d_call: TRBD1
cdr3_nt: TGTGCCAGCAGCTTGCCCGGACAGGCGGTCACCGGGGAGCTGTTTTTT
cdr3_aa: CASSLPGQAVTGELFF

v_call: TRBV18
clone_size: .
j_call: TRBJ1-3
d_call: .
cdr3_nt: TGTGCCAGCTCACCTACCGGGATTTCCTCTGGAAACACCATATATTTT
cdr3_aa: CASSPTGISSGNTIYF

v_call: TRBV5-1
clone_size: .
j_call: TRBJ1-1
d_call: TRBD1
cdr3_nt: TGCGCCAGCAGCCTGACAGGGGAAATCGCTGAAGCTTTCTTT
cdr3_aa: CASSLTGEIAEAFF

v_call: TRBV6-1
clone_size: .
j_call: TRBJ1-6
d_call: TRBD1
cdr3_nt: TGTGCCAGCAGTGGGCGGCAGGGGGCTGTACCCCTCCACTTT
cdr3_aa: CASSGRQGAVPLHF

v_call: TRBV11-2
clone_size: .
j_call: TRBJ2-3
d_call: TRBD1
cdr3_nt: TGTGCCAGCAGCCAGGACAGGCCAGATACGCAGTATTTT
cdr3_aa: CASSQDRPDTQYF

v_call: TRBV27
clone_size: .
j_call: TRBJ1-4
d_call: TRBD1
cdr3_nt: TGTGCCAGCAGTGACAGGGGGCGGGATGAAAAACTGTTTTTT
cdr3_aa: CASSDRGRDEKLFF

v_call: TRBV7-9
clone_size: few
j_call: TRBJ1-1
d_call: .
cdr3_nt: TGTGCCAGCAGCCCACGGGACAAATCGAACACTGAAGCTTTCTTT
cdr3_aa: CASSPRDKSNTEAFF

v_call: TRBV5-1
clone_size: .
j_call: TRBJ2-3
d_call: TRBD2
cdr3_nt: TGCGCCAGCAGTCCCCCGCGGGGGGGCCCAGATACGCAGTATTTT
cdr3_aa: CASSPPRGGPDTQYF

v_call: TRBV6-6
clone_size: once
j_call: TRBJ1-4
d_call: .
cdr3_nt: TGTGCCAGCAGCCTTGCGGGTGAAAAACTGTTTTTT
cdr3_aa: CASSLAGEKLFF

v_call: TRBV27
clone_size: .
j_call: TRBJ2-3
d_call: .
cdr3_nt: TGTGCCAGCAGTAGACATTTCAGCACAGATACGCAGTATTTT
cdr3_aa: CASSRHFSTDTQYF

v_call: TRBV9
clone_size: .
j_call: TRBJ2-3
d_call: .
cdr3_nt: TGTGCCAGCAGCGTAGGTTGGGGACTCGGAAGCACAGATACGCAGTATTTT
cdr3_aa: CASSVGWGLGSTDTQYF

v_call: TRBV19
clone_size: once
j_call: TRBJ1-5
d_call: TRBD1
cdr3_nt: TGTGCCAGTATAACCCCAGGGGGTGATCAGCCCCAGCATTTT
cdr3_aa: CASITPGGDQPQHF

v_call: TRBV6-1
clone_size: .
j_call: TRBJ2-1
d_call: TRBD1
cdr3_nt: TGTGCCAGCAGGCCCCCCGGGACAGGGTTTGAGTTCTTC
cdr3_aa: CASRPPGTGFEFF

v_call: TRBV7-9
clone_size: .
j_call: TRBJ2-7
d_call: .
cdr3_nt: TGTGCCAGCAGCTTATATTTAGCAGGGAATAGCTACGAGCAGTACTTC
cdr3_aa: CASSLYLAGNSYEQYF

v_call: TRBV10-3
clone_size: .
j_call: TRBJ2-1
d_call: TRBD2
cdr3_nt: TGTGCCATCAGTGAGCTGGGACTAGCGGTGTACAATGAGCAGTTCTTC
cdr3_aa: CAISELGLAVYNEQFF

v_call: TRBV13
clone_size: .
j_call: TRBJ1-1
d_call: .
cdr3_nt: TGTGCCAGCAGCCGAGGGAGGGTGAACACTGAAGCTTTCTTT
cdr3_aa: CASSRGRVNTEAFF

v_call: TRBV7-9
clone_size: .
j_call: TRBJ1-6
d_call: .
cdr3_nt: TGTGCCAGCACGGGGAGCTCCTATAATTCACCCCTCCACTTT
cdr3_aa: CASTGSSYNSPLHF

v_call: TRBV5-8
clone_size: few
j_call: TRBJ2-2
d_call: TRBD1
cdr3_nt: TGTGCCAGCAGGAGACAGGGAGCGAACACCGGGGAGCTGTTTTTT
cdr3_aa: CASRRQGANTGELFF

v_call: TRBV5-1
clone_size: .
j_call: TRBJ1-1
d_call: .
cdr3_nt: TGCGCCAGCAAAGAGTCATTGAACACTGAAGCTTTCTTT
cdr3_aa: CASKESLNTEAFF

v_call: TRBV7-6
clone_size: few
j_call: TRBJ1-2
d_call: TRBD1
cdr3_nt: TGTGCCAGCGGAACAGGGGGCGACTATGGCTACACCTTC
cdr3_aa: CASGTGGDYGYTF

v_call: TRBV27
clone_size: .
j_call: TRBJ2-7
d_call: TRBD1
cdr3_nt: TGTGCCAGCAGCAGGGACAGGGTGTACGAGCAGTACTTC
cdr3_aa: CASSRDRVYEQYF

v_call: TRBV28
clone_size: .
j_call: TRBJ1-5
d_call: .
cdr3_nt: TGTGCCACACGCGGAGGGTCGACGCTCCTTGGGGGTCAGCCCCAGCATTTT
cdr3_aa: CATRGGSTLLGGQPQHF

v_call: TRBV7-6
clone_size: .
j_call: TRBJ2-1
d_call: .
cdr3_nt: TGTGCCAGCAGCTTATCCGCGGGACGCAAAAATGAGCAGTTCTTC
cdr3_aa: CASSLSAGRKNEQFF

v_call: TRBV30
clone_size: .
j_call: TRBJ2-7
d_call: TRBD2
cdr3_nt: TGTGCCTGGAGTGTTGGCGGGGGGACTTACGAGCAGTACTTC
cdr3_aa: CAWSVGGGTYEQYF